The rows below give T cell receptor beta chains drawn from one sample of a study of T cell clonotyping in hematopoietic cell transplantation. TCRdb's copy holds only in-frame clones and misses some; the assay was immunoSEQ multiplex PCR. This sample has some 40,000 clones, with roughly 92% found just once. The sample taken for sequencing was peripheral blood mononuclear cells. The receptors were gathered from a woman in her forties or fifties in good health. Some clones in this sample may be carry-over from other donors' samples. The CDR3 runs from the conserved cysteine through the conserved F or W. Fields, in order: clone size, D gene, V gene, J gene, CDR3 DNA, CDR3 protein. D genes are given only for firm matches. Only part of the rows carry a size: once, few, many, or a class if the clone is expanded.

abundance: once
d_gene: TRBD1
v_gene: TRBV6-5
j_gene: TRBJ2-7
CDR3nt: TGTGCCAGCAGTTATACAGGGGGCGAGCAGTACTTC
CDR3aa: CASSYTGGEQYF

abundance: -
d_gene: -
v_gene: TRBV5-4
j_gene: TRBJ1-4
CDR3nt: TGTGCCAGCAGCGCAGGTAGCTTAGGTGAAAAACTGTTTTTT
CDR3aa: CASSAGSLGEKLFF

abundance: -
d_gene: TRBD1
v_gene: TRBV10-1
j_gene: TRBJ2-3
CDR3nt: TGCGCCAGCAGTGAGTCGAGGACAGGGCAGGAGGCAGATACGCAGTATTTT
CDR3aa: CASSESRTGQEADTQYF

abundance: -
d_gene: TRBD2
v_gene: TRBV19
j_gene: TRBJ2-3
CDR3nt: TGTGCCACCTCGGGGGGTTCGAATACGCAGTATTTT
CDR3aa: CATSGGSNTQYF

abundance: -
d_gene: -
v_gene: TRBV21-1
j_gene: TRBJ2-5
CDR3nt: TGTGCCAGCAGCAAAGGCGACAGGGATGAGACCCAGTACTTC
CDR3aa: CASSKGDRDETQYF

abundance: -
d_gene: -
v_gene: TRBV2
j_gene: TRBJ2-7
CDR3nt: TGTGCCAGCAAGGGGACGCCCTACGAGCAGTACTTC
CDR3aa: CASKGTPYEQYF

abundance: -
d_gene: -
v_gene: TRBV4-3
j_gene: TRBJ2-5
CDR3nt: TGCGCCAGCAGCCAATCAGGGTTGGGGGTAGAGACCCAGTACTTC
CDR3aa: CASSQSGLGVETQYF

abundance: -
d_gene: -
v_gene: TRBV5-4
j_gene: TRBJ2-2
CDR3nt: TGTGCCAGCAGCCCCGCTTACGCGAACACCGGGGAGCTGTTTTTT
CDR3aa: CASSPAYANTGELFF

abundance: -
d_gene: TRBD2
v_gene: TRBV29-1
j_gene: TRBJ2-2
CDR3nt: TGCAGCGTTGGAGGCGGGAGCACCGGGGAGCTGTTTTTT
CDR3aa: CSVGGGSTGELFF

abundance: -
d_gene: -
v_gene: TRBV14
j_gene: TRBJ2-7
CDR3nt: TGTGCCAGCAGCCAAGAAAGGGGACCCCCCTACGAGCAGTACTTC
CDR3aa: CASSQERGPPYEQYF

abundance: once
d_gene: -
v_gene: TRBV27
j_gene: TRBJ1-6
CDR3nt: TGTGCCAGCAGTTGGAGGCAAGAGGGTTCACCCCTCCACTTT
CDR3aa: CASSWRQEGSPLHF

abundance: -
d_gene: -
v_gene: TRBV2
j_gene: TRBJ2-7
CDR3nt: TGTGCCAGCAGCAGGGCACAACCCTACGAGCAGTACTTC
CDR3aa: CASSRAQPYEQYF

abundance: -
d_gene: -
v_gene: TRBV2
j_gene: TRBJ2-7
CDR3nt: TGTGCCAGCAGGGGCCTGGACAGCACCTACGAGCAGTACTTC
CDR3aa: CASRGLDSTYEQYF

abundance: -
d_gene: -
v_gene: TRBV7-2
j_gene: TRBJ1-2
CDR3nt: TGTGCCAGCAGTCCTACCAGGGCTAACTATGGCTACACCTTC
CDR3aa: CASSPTRANYGYTF

abundance: -
d_gene: -
v_gene: TRBV5-1
j_gene: TRBJ2-7
CDR3nt: TGCGCCAGCAGCTTGGTTGGGGACACATATAACTCCTACGAGCAGTACTTC
CDR3aa: CASSLVGDTYNSYEQYF

abundance: -
d_gene: -
v_gene: TRBV30
j_gene: TRBJ1-1
CDR3nt: TGTGCCTGGAGTCCCGAAGAAACTGAAGCTTTCTTT
CDR3aa: CAWSPEETEAFF

abundance: -
d_gene: TRBD1
v_gene: TRBV7-6
j_gene: TRBJ2-2
CDR3nt: TGTGCCAGCAGCTTAGCGGGGACAGGACGGGCCGGGGAGCTGTTTTTT
CDR3aa: CASSLAGTGRAGELFF

abundance: -
d_gene: -
v_gene: TRBV11-2
j_gene: TRBJ2-5
CDR3nt: TGTGCCAGCAGCCCCCATAGTGTAGGGGGGGAGACCCAGTACTTC
CDR3aa: CASSPHSVGGETQYF

abundance: -
d_gene: TRBD2
v_gene: TRBV6-1
j_gene: TRBJ2-6
CDR3nt: TGTGCCACCTGGTGGACTAGCTCTGGGGCCAACGTCCTGACTTTC
CDR3aa: CATWWTSSGANVLTF

abundance: -
d_gene: -
v_gene: TRBV15
j_gene: TRBJ1-4
CDR3nt: TGTGCCACCAGCTGGACAACAACTAATGAAAAACTGTTTTTT
CDR3aa: CATSWTTTNEKLFF

abundance: -
d_gene: TRBD1
v_gene: TRBV29-1
j_gene: TRBJ1-1
CDR3nt: TGCAGCGCCGAGGGACAGGGGACTGAAGCTTTCTTT
CDR3aa: CSAEGQGTEAFF

abundance: -
d_gene: -
v_gene: TRBV19
j_gene: TRBJ1-6
CDR3nt: TGTGCCAGCTTTTCAGGGTTCCATAATTCACCCCTCCACTTT
CDR3aa: CASFSGFHNSPLHF

abundance: -
d_gene: TRBD1
v_gene: TRBV5-6
j_gene: TRBJ1-6
CDR3nt: TGTGCCAGCAGCGGAACAGGGGAAACTTCACCCCTCCACTTT
CDR3aa: CASSGTGETSPLHF

abundance: -
d_gene: -
v_gene: TRBV27
j_gene: TRBJ2-5
CDR3nt: TGTGCCAACCAGGGTGGGACCCCGGTTCACTTC
CDR3aa: CANQGGTPVHF

abundance: once
d_gene: TRBD1
v_gene: TRBV6-6
j_gene: TRBJ1-1
CDR3nt: TGTGCCAGCAGTTTCGACAGGGGCGTCACTGAAGCTTTCTTT
CDR3aa: CASSFDRGVTEAFF

abundance: -
d_gene: -
v_gene: TRBV6-6
j_gene: TRBJ2-7
CDR3nt: TGTGCCAGCAGATCCCCGCCCTACGAGCAGTACTTC
CDR3aa: CASRSPPYEQYF

abundance: -
d_gene: -
v_gene: TRBV11-2
j_gene: TRBJ1-2
CDR3nt: TGTGCCAGCAGCTTGGATAAGGGGGGGAACTATGGCTACACCTTC
CDR3aa: CASSLDKGGNYGYTF

abundance: -
d_gene: -
v_gene: TRBV29-1
j_gene: TRBJ2-7
CDR3nt: TGCAGCCCCTCCGCCCGCTACGAGCAGTACTTC
CDR3aa: CSPSARYEQYF

abundance: -
d_gene: TRBD1
v_gene: TRBV2
j_gene: TRBJ1-5
CDR3nt: TGTGCCAGCAGCAGGGGGAATCAGCCCCAGCATTTT
CDR3aa: CASSRGNQPQHF

abundance: -
d_gene: -
v_gene: TRBV6-1
j_gene: TRBJ2-7
CDR3nt: TGTGCCAGCAGTGAACTCCAGGCCCCCTACGAGCAGTACTTC
CDR3aa: CASSELQAPYEQYF

abundance: -
d_gene: -
v_gene: TRBV7-2
j_gene: TRBJ1-1
CDR3nt: TGTGCCAGCAGCTACTCCGGGAGAAACACTGAAGCTTTCTTT
CDR3aa: CASSYSGRNTEAFF

abundance: -
d_gene: -
v_gene: TRBV2
j_gene: TRBJ2-3
CDR3nt: TGTGCCAGCAGTGTGAGTAGCTTGACAGATACGCAGTATTTT
CDR3aa: CASSVSSLTDTQYF

abundance: few
d_gene: -
v_gene: TRBV4-3
j_gene: TRBJ2-2
CDR3nt: TGCGCCAGCAGCCAAGAACAGGGTCCCACCGGGGAGCTGTTTTTT
CDR3aa: CASSQEQGPTGELFF

abundance: -
d_gene: -
v_gene: TRBV5-6
j_gene: TRBJ2-1
CDR3nt: TGTGCCAGCAGCTTGGGGGGGGCTAGGGAGCAGTTCTTC
CDR3aa: CASSLGGAREQFF

abundance: few
d_gene: TRBD1
v_gene: TRBV19
j_gene: TRBJ1-2
CDR3nt: TGTGCCAGTAGTATGGCGGAATCCGACAGGGCCAATGGCTACACCTTC
CDR3aa: CASSMAESDRANGYTF

abundance: -
d_gene: -
v_gene: TRBV19
j_gene: TRBJ1-2
CDR3nt: TGTGCCAGTAGTACCCGCTCGACGGCTCTAAACTATGGCTACACCTTC
CDR3aa: CASSTRSTALNYGYTF

abundance: -
d_gene: TRBD1
v_gene: TRBV30
j_gene: TRBJ1-6
CDR3nt: TGTGCCTGGAGTCCCGACAGGGGAGTCAGTTCACCCCTCCACTTT
CDR3aa: CAWSPDRGVSSPLHF

abundance: -
d_gene: -
v_gene: TRBV4-1
j_gene: TRBJ2-1
CDR3nt: TGCGCCAGCAGCCTCCGGGCCCAGATTAGTGATGAGCAGTTCTTC
CDR3aa: CASSLRAQISDEQFF

abundance: -
d_gene: -
v_gene: TRBV4-1
j_gene: TRBJ1-2
CDR3nt: TGCGCCAGCAGCCAAGGTGGGAACTATGGCTACACCTTC
CDR3aa: CASSQGGNYGYTF

abundance: -
d_gene: -
v_gene: TRBV19
j_gene: TRBJ1-5
CDR3nt: TGTGCCAGTAGAGACCGGGGCGACAATCAGCCCCAGCATTTT
CDR3aa: CASRDRGDNQPQHF

abundance: -
d_gene: TRBD1
v_gene: TRBV5-1
j_gene: TRBJ2-2
CDR3nt: TGCGCCAGCAGCTTGACAGGGGGCAACACCGGGGAGCTGTTTTTT
CDR3aa: CASSLTGGNTGELFF